Given below is one TCR beta chain in context. CDR1 and CDR2 (germline): KGHSH, LQKENI. The J segment lost 8 bases and the V segment lost 1 base, leaving 7 bases of the junction unmatched. The CDR3 extends over 15 amino acids. The record originates from a study of blood T cell repertoires in COVID-19. Authors' processing steps: Counts of nucleated cells, estimated from reference gene primer amplification, were obtained. Sequencing was performed with immunoSEQ multiplex PCR; in TCRdb, only in-frame clones are kept and a portion is missing. V, J and clone size were drawn from that table, and D and trimming were deduced from the DNA. The sample has a few hundred thousand clones, about 88% seen once.

This clonotype was sampled from a middle-aged man with COVID-19, enrolled during active disease. The sequenced sample was peripheral blood. The chain has TRBV18 and TRBJ1-3; TRBD1 matches at 8 bases. The CDR3 DNA reads as TGTGCCAGCTCACCACGAGGACAGGGCGTTTACACCATATATTTT. Translated: CASSPRGQGVYTIYF.